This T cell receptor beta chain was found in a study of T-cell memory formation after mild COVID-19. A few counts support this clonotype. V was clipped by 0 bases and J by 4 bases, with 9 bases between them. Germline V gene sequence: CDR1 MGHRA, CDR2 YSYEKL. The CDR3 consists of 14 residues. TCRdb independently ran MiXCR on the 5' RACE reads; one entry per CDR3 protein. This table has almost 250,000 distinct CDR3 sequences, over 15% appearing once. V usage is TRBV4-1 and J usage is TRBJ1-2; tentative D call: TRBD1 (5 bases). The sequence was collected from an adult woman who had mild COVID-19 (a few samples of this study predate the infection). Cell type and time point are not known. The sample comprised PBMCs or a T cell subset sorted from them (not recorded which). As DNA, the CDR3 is TGCGCCAGCAGCCAAGATGGGACGGTCTATGGCTACACCTTC. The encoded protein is CASSQDGTVYGYTF.